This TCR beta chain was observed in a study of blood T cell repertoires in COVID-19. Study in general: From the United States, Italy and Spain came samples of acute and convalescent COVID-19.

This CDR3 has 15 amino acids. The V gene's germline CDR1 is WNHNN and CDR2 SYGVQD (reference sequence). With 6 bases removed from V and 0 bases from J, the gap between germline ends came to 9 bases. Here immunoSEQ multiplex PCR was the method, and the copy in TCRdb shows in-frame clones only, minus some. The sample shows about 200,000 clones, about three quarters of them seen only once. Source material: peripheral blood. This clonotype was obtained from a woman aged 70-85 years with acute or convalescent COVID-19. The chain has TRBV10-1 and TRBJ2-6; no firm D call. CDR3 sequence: CASSSSFSGANVLTF. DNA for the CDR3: TGCGCCAGCAGCTCAAGCTTCTCTGGGGCCAACGTCCTGACTTTC.